The sequence of this TCR beta chain was determined in a study of T cells expressing NK-cell markers. Study-level results: Six or seven donors carried dominant NKG2C+ clonotypes that made up roughly 1.0-7.0% of their CD8+ T cells. No clear determination of HCMV specificity was made for expanded NKG2C+ T cell clones. Where a handful of donors were concerned, these clonotypes also led the CD3+CD56-NKG2C+ fraction.

The V gene's germline CDR1 is SGHRS and CDR2 YFSETQ. This CDR3 has 18 amino acids. TCRdb reanalyzed the 5' RACE reads and collapses them to one entry per CDR3 protein, without DNA. The sample spans 500,000 to 700,000 distinct CDR3 sequences; the ten largest clones claim around 4%. Worth noting for this clonotype: The antigen is unknown.

The chain recombines TRBV5-1 with TRBJ2-4; checking the TCRdb D call of TRBD2 is not possible without DNA. The sample taken for sequencing was blood T cells: a sorted CD56 or NKG2C T cell subset, CD4+ or CD8+ T cells, or bulk PBMC T cells (not recorded which). The sequence derives from a man younger than 35 in good health. The CDR3 region is CASSFRDSSAGAKNIQYF.